A selection of T cell receptor beta chains follows, all from one sample in a study of shared clonotypes between healthy human individuals. Generated by immunoSEQ multiplex PCR, the TCRdb table keeps only in-frame clones and is missing some. The sample lists approximately 1,500,000 clones; under 99% were seen once. The sample comprised naive CD4+ T cells sorted from blood. The origin of the receptors is a man aged 25-45 years in good health. Both conserved end residues are part of each CDR3. D genes are given only for firm matches. Only some rows state a clone size, as once, few, many or a class for expanded clones.

v_call	clone_size	d_call	j_call	cdr3_aa	cdr3_nt
TRBV4-3	.	.	TRBJ1-2	CASSQDLPGAYGYTF	TGCGCCAGCAGCCAAGATTTGCCGGGGGCCTATGGCTACACCTTC
TRBV7-6	.	.	TRBJ2-1	CASSLLGITTGAYNEQFF	TGTGCCAGCAGCTTACTTGGGATTACGACTGGGGCCTACAATGAGCAGTTCTTC
TRBV7-2	.	.	TRBJ1-1	CASSFQSWDTEAFF	TGTGCCAGCAGCTTTCAGTCTTGGGACACTGAAGCTTTCTTT
TRBV20-1	once	.	TRBJ2-5	CSAVTGTQYF	TGCAGTGCAGTAACGGGGACCCAGTACTTC
TRBV28	.	.	TRBJ1-5	CASSLTLILGRQPQHF	TGTGCCAGCAGTTTAACCTTAATTTTGGGCCGTCAGCCCCAGCATTTT
TRBV6-1	.	.	TRBJ2-4	CATLTDSLRDIQYF	TGTGCCACCCTAACGGACTCACTGCGGGACATTCAGTACTTC
TRBV2	.	.	TRBJ2-5	CASRTFGGVIETQYF	TGTGCCAGCCGAACTTTTGGGGGAGTCATAGAGACCCAGTACTTC
TRBV29-1	once	TRBD2	TRBJ2-3	CSVNSGGDTQYF	TGCAGCGTCAACTCCGGGGGGGATACGCAGTATTTT
TRBV7-9	.	TRBD1	TRBJ1-3	CASSGNRGNSGNTIYF	TGTGCCAGCAGCGGTAACAGGGGGAACTCTGGAAACACCATATATTTT
TRBV7-8	.	.	TRBJ2-3	CASSLSGSSDTQYF	TGTGCCAGCAGCTTATCCGGGAGCTCAGATACGCAGTATTTT
TRBV28	.	TRBD1	TRBJ1-1	CASSLLGQENTEAFF	TGTGCCAGCAGTTTGTTGGGACAGGAGAACACTGAAGCTTTCTTT
TRBV7-9	.	.	TRBJ2-2	CASSLAQGRTGELFF	TGTGCCAGCAGCTTAGCTCAGGGTCGCACCGGGGAGCTGTTTTTT
TRBV5-1	.	.	TRBJ1-2	CASSLAQESGYTF	TGCGCCAGCAGCTTAGCCCAAGAATCTGGCTACACCTTC
TRBV4-1	.	.	TRBJ1-5	CASSQEGSQPQHF	TGCGCCAGCAGCCAAGAGGGGAGTCAGCCCCAGCATTTT
TRBV2	.	.	TRBJ2-5	CASSEAEGQETQYF	TGTGCCAGCAGTGAAGCGGAGGGCCAAGAGACCCAGTACTTC
TRBV9	.	TRBD1	TRBJ2-3	CASSAPGQGLADTQYF	TGTGCCAGCAGCGCCCCGGGACAGGGGTTAGCAGATACGCAGTATTTT
TRBV2	once	.	TRBJ2-1	CASSDPAGRTNEQFF	TGTGCCAGCAGTGATCCGGCGGGCCGAACCAATGAGCAGTTCTTC
TRBV18	.	.	TRBJ1-3	CASSHRGVISGNTIYF	TGTGCCAGCTCGCACCGGGGGGTGATCTCCGGAAACACCATATATTTT
TRBV10-3	.	.	TRBJ1-2	CAISEGAGTSGGGYTF	TGTGCCATCAGTGAGGGAGCCGGGACCTCTGGGGGAGGCTACACCTTC
TRBV4-1	once	.	TRBJ2-7	CASSRFMGSSEQYF	TGCGCCAGCAGCCGCTTCATGGGATCATCCGAGCAGTACTTC
TRBV29-1	.	.	TRBJ2-3	CSVAPGGPGDTQYF	TGCAGCGTTGCCCCCGGGGGGCCGGGAGATACGCAGTATTTT
TRBV5-1	.	.	TRBJ2-2	CASSFVGGLALTGELFF	TGCGCCAGCAGCTTCGTGGGGGGTTTAGCCCTGACCGGGGAGCTGTTTTTT
TRBV15	.	.	TRBJ1-3	CATSRDLGNTIYF	TGTGCCACCAGCCGGGACCTTGGAAACACCATATATTTT
TRBV5-1	.	TRBD2	TRBJ2-1	CASSPRLAGGGNEQFF	TGCGCCAGCAGCCCCCGACTAGCGGGAGGGGGCAATGAGCAGTTCTTC
TRBV7-2	.	.	TRBJ2-2	CASSLLGTSNTGELFF	TGTGCCAGCAGCTTATTAGGGACATCGAACACCGGGGAGCTGTTTTTT
TRBV10-3	.	.	TRBJ2-7	CAISGGEGTVLPYEQYF	TGTGCCATCAGTGGCGGGGAGGGGACAGTCCTACCCTACGAGCAGTACTTC
TRBV19	.	.	TRBJ1-5	CATSKWDQPQHF	TGTGCCACCTCGAAATGGGATCAGCCCCAGCATTTT
TRBV5-1	.	TRBD1	TRBJ1-5	CASSFSTGGQPQHF	TGCGCCAGCAGCTTCTCGACAGGGGGTCAGCCCCAGCATTTT
TRBV7-8	.	TRBD2	TRBJ2-1	CASSLGTSGRVNEQFF	TGTGCCAGCAGCTTAGGGACTAGCGGGAGGGTCAATGAGCAGTTCTTC
TRBV28	.	TRBD2	TRBJ2-5	CASTSPPRAGTRQETQYF	TGTGCCAGCACGTCACCTCCGCGGGCCGGGACTAGGCAAGAGACCCAGTACTTC
TRBV13	.	.	TRBJ2-7	CASSLKPNYEQYF	TGTGCCAGCAGCTTAAAACCCAACTACGAGCAGTACTTC
TRBV2	.	TRBD1	TRBJ1-2	CASSGATGDSYGYTF	TGTGCCAGCAGTGGGGCCACAGGGGACAGCTATGGCTACACCTTC
TRBV9	.	TRBD2	TRBJ2-7	CASSFGLAGGLAHEQYF	TGTGCCAGCAGCTTCGGACTAGCGGGAGGGTTGGCCCACGAGCAGTACTTC
TRBV9	few	.	TRBJ2-7	CASSVGGNSYEQYF	TGTGCCAGCAGCGTAGGTGGGAACTCCTACGAGCAGTACTTC
TRBV7-6	once	TRBD1	TRBJ2-5	CASSPMTGIGETQYF	TGTGCCAGCAGCCCCATGACAGGGATCGGAGAGACCCAGTACTTC
TRBV9	.	TRBD1	TRBJ2-1	CASSGPGQGFGEQFF	TGTGCCAGCAGCGGTCCGGGACAGGGTTTTGGGGAGCAGTTCTTC
TRBV2	.	TRBD1	TRBJ1-3	CASSLTGGTSGNTIYF	TGTGCCAGCAGTCTTACAGGGGGAACTTCTGGAAACACCATATATTTT
TRBV5-1	.	.	TRBJ2-1	CASSLEQPAYNEQFF	TGCGCCAGCAGCTTGGAACAGCCCGCTTACAATGAGCAGTTCTTC
TRBV5-1	.	.	TRBJ1-2	CASSRTDGNYGYTF	TGCGCCAGCAGCCGGACCGACGGGAACTATGGCTACACCTTC
TRBV7-9	.	.	TRBJ2-3	CASSLASGSSDTQYF	TGTGCCAGCAGCTTAGCTAGTGGGAGCTCAGATACGCAGTATTTT